The T cell receptor beta chain described here comes from a study of T-cell memory formation after mild COVID-19 (dated by TCRdb to the early 2020s). Looking at the study overall: Most TCR sequence clusters were specific to one of the two donors. In two donors, T-cell clones that expanded and contracted after mild COVID-19 were followed by sequencing TCRalpha and TCRbeta repertoires longitudinally. The cohort was made up of two young adult volunteers, one female and one male, who were previously healthy.

Sequencer: Illumina NovaSeq 6000. TCRalpha and TCRbeta cDNA libraries were constructed by 5'RACE with constant-segment primers, with sample barcodes and unique molecular identifiers being introduced. RNA was extracted from every sample with Trizol reagent. Amplification of the libraries took two PCR steps, and the second step added a second sample barcode plus Illumina TruSeq adapters. The libraries were sequenced on an Illumina NovaSeq using 2 x 150 bp paired-end reads. The authors' pipeline ran thus. Reads were demultiplexed and collapsed into UMI-guided consensus sequences with migec v1.2.7. Using mixcr v2.1.11, UMI consensuses were aligned to TRA and TRB V and J templates and then assembled into clonotypes. Expanded or contracted clonotypes were those called significant by both edgeR and NoisET, with noise models trained on biological replicates. edgeR calls used a false discovery rate-adjusted p below 0.01 and a log2 fold-change threshold of 1. As an exploratory analysis of dynamics, PCA with hierarchical clustering was applied to max-normalized trajectories of the 1000 most abundant clonotypes. Each responding clone was given a CD4 or CD8 phenotype based on the CD4+ and CD8+ repertoires, which had been sequenced separately. TCRdb reprocessing: public reads trimmed at Q25 with fastp, clones called with MiXCR, in-frame beta chains kept. Every distinct CDR3 protein forms one entry, paired with its most common genes and DNA. V and J calls and clone size were set by TCRdb, not the authors. This sample gives 400,000 to 500,000 distinct CDR3 sequences in total; about a sixth of them show up just once. About a fifth of the sample goes to the ten largest clones.

This clonotype was recorded many times. No antigen is known for it. No base-level quality is on record; no much larger clone is a single base apart. PBMCs were isolated by Ficoll-Paque density gradient centrifugation. From V the trimming removes 3 bases and from J it removes 6 bases, while the gene matches leave 8 bases of the junction unaccounted for. Inclusive of the bounding cysteine and phenylalanine, the CDR3 is 16 residues long. Only the CDR3 part of the read is kept: 48 bases, read in frame from the first base. Per the germline V gene (reference sequence), LGHDT is the CDR1 and YNNKEL is the CDR2. Results the study describes overall, beyond this receptor: The study included only a couple of mild cases, and larger cohorts that include severe cases with pre-infection samples were judged to be necessary. Balanced CD4/CD8 phenotypes were observed for clones contracting from day 15 to 85, whereas a bias towards CD4+ was observed for a second wave of clones expanding from day 15 to 37. Contracting CD4+ clones were located mainly in the CM and EM memory subsets, whereas CD8+ clones were found to be enriched in EMRA. Some responding clones were detected in pre-infection memory, suggesting pre-existing cross-reactive memory T cells joined the SARS-CoV-2 response. SARS-CoV-2 specificity was not confirmed for the second-wave clones peaking on day 37.

This sequence was found in a man aged 18 to 29 who had mild COVID-19 (a few samples of this study predate the infection). The sample titles of this study are shuffled in the database, so cell type and time point are left out; the donor was told from shared clones. The chain joins TRBV3-1 to TRBJ2-3; 11 central bases correspond to TRBD2. The material sequenced was PBMCs or a T cell subset sorted from them (not recorded which). The DNA reads TGTGCCAGCAGCCAGAATCTCCCTAGCGGGGGGGATACGCAGTATTTT. It translates as CASSQNLPSGGDTQYF.